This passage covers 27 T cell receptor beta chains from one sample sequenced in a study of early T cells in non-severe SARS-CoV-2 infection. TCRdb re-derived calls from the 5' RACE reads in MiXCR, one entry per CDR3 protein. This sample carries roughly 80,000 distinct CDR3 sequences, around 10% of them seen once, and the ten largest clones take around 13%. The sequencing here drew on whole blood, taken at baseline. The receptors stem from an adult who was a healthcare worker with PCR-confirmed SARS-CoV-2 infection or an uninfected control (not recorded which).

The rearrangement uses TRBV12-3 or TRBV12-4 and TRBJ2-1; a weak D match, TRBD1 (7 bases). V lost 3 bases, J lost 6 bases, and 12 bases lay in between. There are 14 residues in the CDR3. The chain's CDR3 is CASSFTGEVNEQFF. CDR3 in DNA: TGTGCCAGCAGTTTCACAGGGGAGGTCAATGAGCAGTTCTTC.

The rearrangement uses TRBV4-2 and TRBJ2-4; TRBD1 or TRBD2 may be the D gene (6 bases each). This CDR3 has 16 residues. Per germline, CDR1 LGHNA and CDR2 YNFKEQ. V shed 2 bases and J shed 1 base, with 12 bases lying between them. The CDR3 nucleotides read TGTGCCAGCAGCCAACGGGGGCCCCGGGCCAAAAACATTCAGTACTTC. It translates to CASSQRGPRAKNIQYF.

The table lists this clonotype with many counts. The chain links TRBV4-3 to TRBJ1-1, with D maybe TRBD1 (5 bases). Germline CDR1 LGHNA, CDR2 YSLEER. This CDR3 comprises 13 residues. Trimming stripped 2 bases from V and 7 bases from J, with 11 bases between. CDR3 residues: CASSQRDRDEAFF. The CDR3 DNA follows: TGCGCCAGCAGCCAACGGGACCGCGATGAAGCTTTCTTT.

The CDR3 DNA follows: TGTGCCAGCAGCGTAGCGGAGAGGGCCAATGAGCAGTTCTTC. Translation gives CASSVAERANEQFF. V gene TRBV9 combines with J gene TRBJ2-1; perhaps TRBD2 as D (5 bases). The CDR3 extends over 14 amino acids. Germline V gene sequence: CDR1 SGDLS, CDR2 YYNGEE. Trimming shortened V by 0 bases and J by 6 bases, and 10 bases separated the two germline ends.

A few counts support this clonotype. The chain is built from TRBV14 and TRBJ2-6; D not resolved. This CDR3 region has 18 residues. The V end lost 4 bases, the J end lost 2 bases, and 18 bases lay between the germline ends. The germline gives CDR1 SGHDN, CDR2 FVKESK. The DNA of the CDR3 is TGTGCCAGCAGCCCCGTGCACAGAGGAAACCCTGGGGCCAACGTCCTGACTTTC. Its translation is CASSPVHRGNPGANVLTF.

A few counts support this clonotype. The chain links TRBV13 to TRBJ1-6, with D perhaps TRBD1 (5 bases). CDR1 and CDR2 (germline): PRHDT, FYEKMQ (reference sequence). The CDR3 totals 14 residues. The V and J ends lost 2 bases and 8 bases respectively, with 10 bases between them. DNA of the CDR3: TGTGCCAGCAGCTTACGGGGCATCGATTCACCCCTCCACTTT. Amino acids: CASSLRGIDSPLHF.

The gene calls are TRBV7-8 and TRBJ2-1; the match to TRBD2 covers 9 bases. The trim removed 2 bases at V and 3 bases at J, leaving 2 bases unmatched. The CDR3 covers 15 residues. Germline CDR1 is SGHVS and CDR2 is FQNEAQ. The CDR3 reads CASSLLAGDYNEQFF. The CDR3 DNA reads TGTGCCAGCAGCTTATTAGCGGGGGACTACAATGAGCAGTTCTTC.

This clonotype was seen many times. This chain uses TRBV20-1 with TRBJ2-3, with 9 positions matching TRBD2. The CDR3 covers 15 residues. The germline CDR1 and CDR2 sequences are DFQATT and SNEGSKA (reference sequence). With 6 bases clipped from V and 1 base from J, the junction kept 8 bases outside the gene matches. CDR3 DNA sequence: TGCAGTGCGGAGACTAGCGGATGGGGCACAGATACGCAGTATTTT. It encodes CSAETSGWGTDTQYF.

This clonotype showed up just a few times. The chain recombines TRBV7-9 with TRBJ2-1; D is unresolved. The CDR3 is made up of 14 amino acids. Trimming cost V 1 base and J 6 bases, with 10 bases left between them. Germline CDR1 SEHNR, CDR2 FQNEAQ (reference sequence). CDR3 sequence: CASSLGGGVNEQFF. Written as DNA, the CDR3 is TGTGCCAGCAGCTTAGGGGGTGGCGTCAATGAGCAGTTCTTC.

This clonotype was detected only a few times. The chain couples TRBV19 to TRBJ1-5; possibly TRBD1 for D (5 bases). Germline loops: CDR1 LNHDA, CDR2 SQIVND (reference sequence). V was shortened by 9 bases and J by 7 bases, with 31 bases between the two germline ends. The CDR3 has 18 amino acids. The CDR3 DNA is TGTGCCAGCACAAACCCCCAGGGTTTGTGGGAGTTCGGGCAGCCCCAGCATTTT. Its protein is CASTNPQGLWEFGQPQHF.

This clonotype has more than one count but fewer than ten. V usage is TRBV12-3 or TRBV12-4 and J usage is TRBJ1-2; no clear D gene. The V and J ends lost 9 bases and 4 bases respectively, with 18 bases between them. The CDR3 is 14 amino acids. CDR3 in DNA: TGTGCCAGTACCCTTGTGGAGCTGGGCTATGGCTACACCTTC. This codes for CASTLVELGYGYTF.

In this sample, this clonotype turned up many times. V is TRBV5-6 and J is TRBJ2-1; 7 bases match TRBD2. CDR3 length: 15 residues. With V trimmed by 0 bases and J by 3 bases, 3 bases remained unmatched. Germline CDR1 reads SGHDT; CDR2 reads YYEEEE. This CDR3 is CASSLVVAGYNEQFF. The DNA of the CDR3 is TGTGCCAGCAGCTTGGTGGTAGCGGGCTACAATGAGCAGTTCTTC.

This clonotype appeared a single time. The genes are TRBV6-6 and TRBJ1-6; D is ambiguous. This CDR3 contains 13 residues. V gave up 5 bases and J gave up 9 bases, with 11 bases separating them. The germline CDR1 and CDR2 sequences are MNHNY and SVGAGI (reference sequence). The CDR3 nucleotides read TGTGCCAGCAGTCCCCACCGGGCTTCACCCCTCCACTTT. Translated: CASSPHRASPLHF.

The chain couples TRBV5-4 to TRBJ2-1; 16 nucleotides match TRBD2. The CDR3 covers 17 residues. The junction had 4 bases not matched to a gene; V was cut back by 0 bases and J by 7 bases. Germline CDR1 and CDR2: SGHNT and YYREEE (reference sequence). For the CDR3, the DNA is TGTGCCAGCAGCTTGGCCCGGGGACTAGCGGGGGGGAATGAGCAGTTCTTC. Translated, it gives CASSLARGLAGGNEQFF. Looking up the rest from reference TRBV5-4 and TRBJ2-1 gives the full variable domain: ETGVTQSPTHLIKTRGQQVTLRCSSQSGHNTVSWYQQALGQGPQFIFQYYREEENGRGNFPPRFSGLQFPNYSSELNVNALELDDSALYLCASSLARGLAGGNEQFFGPGTRLTVL.

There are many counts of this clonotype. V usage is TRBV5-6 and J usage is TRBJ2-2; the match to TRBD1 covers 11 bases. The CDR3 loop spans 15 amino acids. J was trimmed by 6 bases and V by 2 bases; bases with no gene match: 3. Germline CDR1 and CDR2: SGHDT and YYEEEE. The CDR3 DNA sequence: TGTGCCAGCAGCTTTGGACAGGGGGCAGCCGGGGAGCTGTTTTTT. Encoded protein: CASSFGQGAAGELFF.

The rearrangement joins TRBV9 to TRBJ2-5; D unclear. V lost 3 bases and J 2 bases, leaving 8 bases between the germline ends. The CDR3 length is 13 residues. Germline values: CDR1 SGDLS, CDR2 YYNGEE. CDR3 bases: TGTGCCAGCAGCGGAGTAAGTCAAGAGACCCAGTACTTC. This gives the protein CASSGVSQETQYF.

The CDR3 DNA sequence: TGTGCCAGCTCACAGGTCCAGGAAGAGACCCAGTACTTC. Its protein is CASSQVQEETQYF. The V and J genes are TRBV18 and TRBJ2-5; D remains ambiguous. The CDR3 length is 13 residues. Trimming cost V 4 bases and J 3 bases, with 9 bases left between them. Germline V lookup: CDR1 KGHSH, CDR2 LQKENI.

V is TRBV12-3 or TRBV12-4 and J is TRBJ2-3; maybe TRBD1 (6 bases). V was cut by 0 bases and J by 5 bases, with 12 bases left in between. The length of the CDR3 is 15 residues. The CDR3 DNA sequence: TGTGCCAGCAGTTTAGCGGGGGCCGGCGGAGATACGCAGTATTTT. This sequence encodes CASSLAGAGGDTQYF.

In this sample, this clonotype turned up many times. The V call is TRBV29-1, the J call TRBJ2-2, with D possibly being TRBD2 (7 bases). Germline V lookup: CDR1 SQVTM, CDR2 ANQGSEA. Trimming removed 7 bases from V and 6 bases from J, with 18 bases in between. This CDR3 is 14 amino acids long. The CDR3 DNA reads TGCAGCGCCGGGACGGGGGGCAACTCCGGGGAGCTGTTTTTT. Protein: CSAGTGGNSGELFF.

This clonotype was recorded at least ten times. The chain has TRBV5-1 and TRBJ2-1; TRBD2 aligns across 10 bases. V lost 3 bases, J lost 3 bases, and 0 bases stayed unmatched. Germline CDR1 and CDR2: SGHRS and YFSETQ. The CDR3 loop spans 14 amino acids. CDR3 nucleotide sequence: TGCGCCAGCAGCTCTAGCGGGGGCTACAATGAGCAGTTCTTC. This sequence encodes CASSSSGGYNEQFF. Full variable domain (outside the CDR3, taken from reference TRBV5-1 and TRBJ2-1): KAGVTQTPRYLIKTRGQQVTLSCSPISGHRSVSWYQQTPGQGLQFLFEYFSETQRNKGNFPGRFSGRQFSNSRSEMNVSTLELGDSALYLCASSSSGGYNEQFFGPGTRLTVL.

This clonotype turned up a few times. Here the CDR3 DNA reads TGTGCCAGCACCCAGCGGGGGGGCCTAGGTACCGGGGAGCTGTTTTTT. Its translation is CASTQRGGLGTGELFF. The V and J genes are TRBV12-3 or TRBV12-4 and TRBJ2-2; TRBD2 matches at 10 bases. The CDR3 extends over 16 amino acids. V was pared by 7 bases and J by 5 bases, with 10 bases of the junction left unmatched.

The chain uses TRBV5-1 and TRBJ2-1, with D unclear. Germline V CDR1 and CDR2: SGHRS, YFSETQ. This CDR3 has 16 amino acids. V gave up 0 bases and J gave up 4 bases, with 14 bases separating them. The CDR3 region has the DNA TGCGCCAGCAGCTTGGTATTCTCGGAGCCTTACAATGAGCAGTTCTTC. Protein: CASSLVFSEPYNEQFF.

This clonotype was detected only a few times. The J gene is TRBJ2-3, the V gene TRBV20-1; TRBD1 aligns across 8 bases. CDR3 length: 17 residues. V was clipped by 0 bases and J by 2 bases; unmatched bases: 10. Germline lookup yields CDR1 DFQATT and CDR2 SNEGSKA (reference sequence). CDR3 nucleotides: TGCAGTGCTAGAGATCCGGGACAGGCTTTGATCACAGATACGCAGTATTTT. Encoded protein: CSARDPGQALITDTQYF.

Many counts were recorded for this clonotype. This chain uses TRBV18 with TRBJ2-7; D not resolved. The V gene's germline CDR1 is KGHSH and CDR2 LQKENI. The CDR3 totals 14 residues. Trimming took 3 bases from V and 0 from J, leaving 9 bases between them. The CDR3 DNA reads TGTGCCAGCTCACCTGAGTTCTACTCCTACGAGCAGTACTTC. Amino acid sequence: CASSPEFYSYEQYF.

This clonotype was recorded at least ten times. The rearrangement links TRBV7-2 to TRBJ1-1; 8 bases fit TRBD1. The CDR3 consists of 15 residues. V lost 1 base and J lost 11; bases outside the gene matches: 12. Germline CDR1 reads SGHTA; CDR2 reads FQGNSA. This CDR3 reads CASSLGGPGGQEAFF. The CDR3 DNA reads TGTGCCAGCAGCTTAGGGGGCCCCGGGGGACAGGAGGCTTTCTTT.

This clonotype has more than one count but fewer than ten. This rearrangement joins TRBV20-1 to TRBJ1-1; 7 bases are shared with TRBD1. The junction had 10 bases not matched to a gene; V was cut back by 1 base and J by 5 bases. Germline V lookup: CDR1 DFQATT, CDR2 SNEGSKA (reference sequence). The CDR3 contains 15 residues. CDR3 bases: TGCAGTGCTAGAGGGGACAGCGGAATGGGGACTGAAGCTTTCTTT. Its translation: CSARGDSGMGTEAFF.

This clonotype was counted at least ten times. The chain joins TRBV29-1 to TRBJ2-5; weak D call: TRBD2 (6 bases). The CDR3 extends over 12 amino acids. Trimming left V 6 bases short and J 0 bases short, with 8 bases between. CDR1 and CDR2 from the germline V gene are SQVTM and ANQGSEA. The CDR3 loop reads CSVGDYQETQYF. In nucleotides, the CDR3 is TGCAGCGTCGGGGACTACCAAGAGACCCAGTACTTC.